The 21 T cell receptor beta chains in this list originate from one sample, sequenced in a study of PD-1 blockade in classical Hodgkin lymphoma. Patients all relapsed after autologous stem cell transplantation, and there was variation in brentuximab vedotin exposure. Libraries were prepared by immunoSEQ multiplex PCR; TCRdb keeps only in-frame clonotypes and omits some of them. The sample has 35,000 to 50,000 clones; 76% are singletons. This sample comprised peripheral blood mononuclear cells (PBMCs), obtained at baseline. The receptors were gathered from a human donor with classical Hodgkin lymphoma.

A single count supports this clone. This sequence joins TRBV27 and TRBJ1-2; D gene uncertain. Per the germline V gene, CDR1 is MNHEY and CDR2 is SMNVEV (reference sequence). V shed 2 bases and J shed 2 bases, with 9 bases lying between them. This CDR3 has 14 residues. CDR3 region: CASSLKGGNYGYTF. CDR3 DNA: TGTGCCAGCAGTTTAAAGGGAGGGAACTATGGCTACACCTTC.

The V call is TRBV27, the J call TRBJ2-1; D is undetermined. Per germline, CDR1 MNHEY and CDR2 SMNVEV (reference sequence). Trimming cost V 2 bases and J 8 bases, with 16 bases left between them. CDR3 size: 15 residues. CDR3: CASSLRGPEADEQFF. The CDR3 nucleotides are TGTGCCAGCAGTTTACGTGGACCTGAGGCGGATGAGCAGTTCTTC.

This clone occurred a few times. The chain is built from TRBV10-1 and TRBJ1-5; D gene unclear. Germline V gene lookup returns CDR1 WNHNN and CDR2 SYGVQD (reference sequence). This CDR3 spans 13 amino acids. V was shortened by 4 bases and J by 3 bases, with 7 bases between the two germline ends. The CDR3 protein is CASSAGTNQPQHF. In DNA, the CDR3 is TGCGCCAGCAGTGCGGGTACCAATCAGCCCCAGCATTTT.

Note on this clone: One end of the junction fails to match germline, which may point to a read error. This chain connects TRBV14 to TRBJ2-7; 11 bases are a match to TRBD1. Per the germline V gene, CDR1 is SGHDN and CDR2 is FVKESK. The CDR3 is made up of 13 amino acids. The CDR3 reads CASSRDSDRGQNF. The CDR3 DNA sequence: TGTGCCAGCAGCCGAGATTCGGACAGGGGGCAAAACTTC.

The chain is built from TRBV7-2 and TRBJ2-3; D uncertain. The length of the CDR3 is 15 residues. Germline CDR1 reads SGHTA; CDR2 reads FQGNSA. V was clipped by 2 bases and J by 4 bases, with 13 bases between them. The CDR3 nucleotides are TGTGCCAGCAGCTTACTGCCGCTGTCAGCAGATACGCAGTATTTT. Its protein product is CASSLLPLSADTQYF.

The chain links TRBV11-1 to TRBJ1-1; no clear D gene. V shed 6 bases and J shed 2 bases, with 19 bases lying between them. The CDR3 extends over 16 amino acids. The germline gives CDR1 SGHAT, CDR2 FQDESV (reference sequence). The CDR3 nucleotides are TGTGCCAGCAGTCCCGGGCTAGGGCGAGGAAACACTGAAGCTTTCTTT. The encoded protein is CASSPGLGRGNTEAFF.

This clone came up a few times. Within the sample, other DNA sequences also encode this same CDR3. The chain combines TRBV19 with TRBJ2-7; D is unclear. The V end was cut by 2 bases, the J end by 3 bases, with 8 bases between. Per the germline V gene, CDR1 is LNHDA and CDR2 is SQIVND (reference sequence). This CDR3 contains 13 residues. This chain's CDR3 is CASSISRVYEQYF. In DNA form, the CDR3 reads TGTGCCAGTAGTATATCCAGAGTCTACGAGCAGTACTTC.

The chain uses TRBV6-5 and TRBJ2-2, with D tentatively TRBD1 (6 bases). Trimming removed 0 bases at V and 9 bases at J, with 14 bases between. Germline V gene sequence: CDR1 MNHEY, CDR2 SVGAGI. The CDR3 has 15 amino acids. In DNA form, the CDR3 reads TGTGCCAGCAGTTACTCGAAAAGGACAGTTAGGGAGCTGTTTTTT. Translation: CASSYSKRTVRELFF.

The rearrangement links TRBV27 to TRBJ1-1; D may be TRBD1 (6 bases). This CDR3 has 14 amino acids. The V end was cut by 1 base, the J end by 7 bases, with 13 bases between. Germline CDR1 and CDR2: MNHEY and SMNVEV (reference sequence). CDR3 residues: CASSLFPGADEAFF. DNA for the CDR3: TGTGCCAGCAGTTTATTCCCAGGGGCGGATGAAGCTTTCTTT.

The chain links TRBV4-2 to TRBJ2-5, with TRBD1 matching 10 bases. V shed 0 bases, J shed 0 bases, and the junction held 7 bases outside the gene matches. The CDR3 is 18 residues long. Germline V gives CDR1 LGHNA, CDR2 YNFKEQ. The CDR3 region has the DNA TGTGCCAGCAGCCAAGAAAGTCGACAGGGGGCCTACCAAGAGACCCAGTACTTC. This translates into CASSQESRQGAYQETQYF.

The chain employs TRBV7-9 and TRBJ2-5; TRBD2 agrees at 8 bases. Matching the DNA end better, TRBJ2-7 makes the J call doubtful. Germline-derived CDR1 and CDR2 are SEHNR and FQNEAQ (reference sequence). This CDR3 spans 14 amino acids. In DNA, the CDR3 is TGTGCCAGCAGCCCGACGGGACTAGCCTACGAGCAGTACTTC. Protein: CASSPTGLAYEQYF.

The chain joins TRBV6-5 to TRBJ2-3, with no clear D. The germline V gene encodes CDR1 MNHEY and CDR2 SVGAGI. Trimming removed 5 bases at V and 0 bases at J, with 12 bases between. The CDR3 has 15 amino acids. The CDR3 sequence: CASSPGVTSTDTQYF. In nucleotides, the CDR3 is TGTGCCAGCAGTCCTGGGGTAACTAGCACAGATACGCAGTATTTT.

This clone was detected only a few times. The rearrangement uses TRBV7-9 and TRBJ2-3; TRBD1 aligns across 8 bases. V shed 5 bases and J 4 bases; nucleotides not matched to a gene: 2. Per germline, CDR1 SEHNR and CDR2 FQNEAQ (reference sequence). The CDR3 contains 13 residues. The CDR3 region has the DNA TGTGCCAGCAGCCTGACAGGGGCAGATACGCAGTATTTT. It translates to CASSLTGADTQYF.

The chain carries TRBV27 and TRBJ2-7; 12 bases line up with TRBD2. V was pared by 7 bases and J by 5 bases, with 12 bases of the junction left unmatched. The CDR3 contains 16 residues. Germline V CDR1 and CDR2: MNHEY, SMNVEV (reference sequence). CDR3 nucleotides: TGTGCCAGCACCGTAAGCCCTAGCGGGAGGGTGGACGAGCAGTACTTC. Amino acid sequence: CASTVSPSGRVDEQYF.

The chain has TRBV19 and TRBJ2-3, with 8 bases identical to TRBD1. V dropped 7 bases and J dropped 3; count of bases not matched to a gene: 9. CDR1 is LNHDA, CDR2 SQIVND, per germline (reference sequence). The CDR3 spans 15 residues. The CDR3 is CASTDRATRTDTQYF. The CDR3 DNA is TGTGCCAGTACGGACAGGGCCACCAGGACAGATACGCAGTATTTT.

The V and J genes are TRBV28 and TRBJ2-1, with D maybe TRBD2 (6 bases). Trimming removed 10 bases at V and 3 bases at J, with 13 bases between. This CDR3 comprises 13 residues. Germline-derived CDR1 and CDR2 are MDHEN and SYDVKM. CDR3: CANGGRSYNEQFF. For the CDR3, the DNA is TGTGCCAATGGGGGGAGAAGCTACAATGAGCAGTTCTTC.

This clone has a handful of counts. The rearrangement links TRBV28 to TRBJ1-1; no definite D call. The CDR3 has 13 residues. The germline V gene encodes CDR1 MDHEN and CDR2 SYDVKM. Trimming took 6 bases from V and 0 from J, leaving 8 bases between them. Written as DNA, the CDR3 is TGTGCCAGCAGGATAGTCATGAACACTGAAGCTTTCTTT. It codes for CASRIVMNTEAFF.

This clone was observed once. The V call is TRBV7-2, the J call TRBJ1-1; the match to TRBD1 covers 7 bases. V lost 5 bases and J lost 11; bases outside the gene matches: 23. The germline gives CDR1 SGHTA, CDR2 FQGNSA. This CDR3 spans 17 amino acids. CDR3 loop: CASSPRGQSWETSGAFF. The CDR3 DNA reads as TGTGCCAGCAGCCCCCGGGGACAGTCTTGGGAGACAAGTGGTGCTTTCTTT. The whole variable domain, remainder taken from reference TRBV7-2 and TRBJ1-1, is GAGVSQSPSNKVTEKGKDVELRCDPISGHTALYWYRQSLGQGLEFLIYFQGNSAPDKSGLPSDRFSAERTGGSVSTLTIQRTQQEDSAVYLCASSPRGQSWETSGAFFGQGTRLTVV.

This clone was found once. The chain employs TRBV30 and TRBJ2-2; possible D gene TRBD2, 6 bases. Germline V gene data show CDR1 as GTSNPN and CDR2 as SVGIG (reference sequence). CDR3 size: 13 residues. V was pared by 5 bases and J by 6 bases, with 13 bases between. The chain's CDR3 is CAWAGPMSGELFF. CDR3 nucleotide sequence: TGTGCCTGGGCGGGACCGATGTCCGGGGAGCTGTTTTTT.

The V call is TRBV15, the J call TRBJ1-3, with 7 positions matching TRBD1. Germline CDR1 LNHNV, CDR2 YYDKDF (reference sequence). Losses at the gene ends were 3 bases for V and 7 bases for J; bases not matched to a gene: 9. The CDR3 is 15 residues long. CDR3 nucleotide sequence: TGTGCCACCAGCAGGCAGAGGACAGGTGGGAACACCATATATTTT. Its protein product is CATSRQRTGGNTIYF. Together with reference TRBV15 and TRBJ1-3, the CDR3 gives the full variable domain: DAMVIQNPRYQVTQFGKPVTLSCSQTLNHNVMYWYQQKSSQAPKLLFHYYDKDFNNEADTPDNFQSRRPNTSFCFLDIRSPGLGDTAMYLCATSRQRTGGNTIYFGEGSWLTVV.

The chain links TRBV7-9 to TRBJ1-2; TRBD1 matches at 10 bases. CDR1 and CDR2 (germline): SEHNR, FQNEAQ (reference sequence). J was trimmed by 8 bases and V by 4 bases; bases with no gene match: 4. This CDR3 is built from 13 residues. The CDR3 is CASSWGTGDGYTF. The CDR3 DNA reads as TGTGCCAGCAGCTGGGGGACAGGGGACGGCTACACCTTC.